Listed here is a single T cell receptor beta chain. What it recognizes is unknown. This entry is derived from a study of graft-versus-host responses after intestinal transplantation. In the study overall: Transplantation in recipients was multivisceral, liver-intestinal, or isolated intestinal. Tacrolimus and steroids were given for two to three years to all recipients after anti-thymocyte globulin induction. Study-level results: Early post-transplant HvG declines showed an association with peak circulating GvH clone levels.

Data came from immunoSEQ multiplex PCR; TCRdb stores just in-frame clones and leaves some out. This table holds around 100,000 clones, around 94% found once. Germline lookup yields CDR1 ENHRY and CDR2 SYGVKD. The CDR3 sequence is 13 residues long. Deletions cut 5 bases from V and 5 bases from J, with 12 bases between. This TCR was sampled from a human donor who was the organ donor for an intestinal transplant. V usage is TRBV10-3 and J usage is TRBJ1-2; no reliable D call. The material was unstimulated CD4+ T cells sorted from spleen or lymph node cells, obtained before transplant. The CDR3 bases are TGTGCCATCAGTCTCACAGACGGGTATGGCTACACCTTC. This sequence encodes CAISLTDGYGYTF.